This T cell receptor beta chain was captured in a study of shared clonotypes between healthy human individuals (dated by TCRdb to 2018 to 2020). For context, the study as a whole: Two women and three men aged 18 to 49 years were included in the cohort. For each donor, three plates each were used for CD4 naive and CD4 memory, two plates were used for CD8 naive, and one plate was used for CD8 memory. The study deeply sequenced blood TCR repertoires of 5 or 6 healthy adults to estimate repertoire size and the extent of clonotype sharing between individuals. To increase sequencing depth and limit assay-specific biases, different laboratories used diverse techniques to prepare libraries and sequence TCR repertoires. Per donor, leukapheresis produced somewhere between about 0.8 and 9 billion PBMCs. General findings and caveats noted by the study authors: Only blood was sampled, and tissue TCR repertoires likely differ from those in blood. The genetic and exposure-history diversity represented was limited by the small number of donors. Based on pairwise subsampling, the degree of clonotype sharing among donors was expected to be affected by sequencing depth. Compared with non-shared clonotypes, clonotypes shared by all four sorted-subset donors had higher generation probabilities. Rarefaction of sorted-subset datasets indicated incomplete sequencing despite the large sequencing depth. Naive subsets generally had larger estimated clonotype richness than memory subsets did. Approximately 5% of naive CD4, around 3.5% of naive CD8, roughly 2.4% of memory CD4, and approximately 0.39% of memory CD8 clonotypes were shared across a few donors.

Using the deep immunoSEQ assay, multiplex PCR amplified TCR CDR3 regions from genomic DNA. Genomic DNA extracted from each cell subset was distributed evenly over all wells of several immunoSEQ 96-well plates, and each plate served as one replicate. For sorted subsets, each replicate PCR was loaded with about 0.2 ug genomic DNA, equivalent to 25,000 to 35,000 T cell genomes. The purified libraries were quantified using a Qubit 3.0 fluorometer, sized with a Bioanalyzer 2100, and then quantified again using the KAPA Library Quantification kit. Every immunoSEQ 96-well plate was sequenced on a dedicated single-read 150-cycle Illumina NextSeq 550 flow cell. As for the authors' bioinformatics: Because the immunoSEQ output held only junctional sequences and lacked quality scores, the filtering could not match the filtering applied to full-length reads. To assign V/J genes and CDR3, sequences were annotated against IMGT germline references using PyIR, a Python wrapper for IgBLAST v1.9. Reads were filtered out if the reads had weak V/J assignments (E-value above 1e-6), no CDR3, stop codons, out-of-frame junctions, or ambiguous translated residues. V3J clonotypes were defined as sequences sharing an identical inferred V gene, J gene, and CDR3 amino acid sequence. Percentage overlap between repertoires was calculated by dividing the number of shared unique clonotypes by the size of the smaller repertoire. RTK rarefaction, the Chao1 estimator, and Recon v2.1 estimates of unobserved clonotypes were used to assess repertoire richness. OLGA was used to compute generation probabilities for all TCRbeta clonotypes that the gDNA method yielded from a handful of donors. Sourced from immuneACCESS, this table was stored by TCRdb with only in-frame sequences that have V and J called. A share of the clones is absent; for the studies checked, an unresolved V gene accounts for under half, and the remainder has no known explanation. That table furnishes V, J and clone size, whereas the DNA furnished D and trimming. The table for this sample lists over a million clones; around 74% of them were counted only once. The leading ten clones occupy roughly 1.4% of the sample.

Regarding this clone: Its binding antigen is unknown. No per-base quality is available; no much larger clone lies one base away.

The donors were healthy, HIV-negative adults with no recently reported acute infections or vaccinations. All donors were Caucasian adults living in Nashville, Tennessee, USA. CD4+ T cells were enriched by magnetic negative selection; naive cells were then positively selected on CD45RA, and the negative fraction formed the memory subset. Blood was collected by leukapheresis, and PBMCs were isolated by Ficoll-Histopaque density gradient centrifugation and then cryopreserved in liquid nitrogen vapor phase. Analytical flow cytometry was used to check the purity and quantity of each magnetically sorted T cell population. Each sorted fraction had its genomic DNA isolated and then quantified by UV absorbance on a Nanodrop 2000c. The germline V gene encodes CDR1 SGHRS and CDR2 YFSETQ. Counted from cysteine to phenylalanine, this CDR3 has 15 amino acids. The CDR3 DNA has 45 bases and is translated from base 1. V has 4 bases trimmed and J has 2 bases trimmed; junction bases matching no gene number 9.

The rearrangement combines TRBV5-1 with TRBJ2-7, with 7 bases matching TRBD1. This sequence was found in a man aged 18 to 30 in good health. Sequencing was done on a sample of memory CD4+ T cells sorted from blood. The cell subset or site label, read with the paper, signifies: CD45RA-negative fraction. The bases read TGCGCCAGCAGCCTCGGCTGGGACAGAGCCTACGAGCAGTACTTC. Translated, it gives CASSLGWDRAYEQYF.